The 8 T cell receptor beta chains given below trace back to one sample, sequenced in a study of T cells in narcolepsy. Method: immunoSEQ multiplex PCR; TCRdb's copy keeps in-frame clones and lacks some. Found here are about 34,000 clones, approximately 78% of them singletons; the top ten hold around 2.7%. Input material: CD45RA- memory CD4+ T cells from PBMCs. The receptor source for this set is a human donor with narcolepsy.

The chain recombines TRBV28 with TRBJ2-2; TRBD2 aligns across 9 bases. The CDR3 runs to 16 residues. The junction had 10 bases not matched to a gene; V was cut back by 5 bases and J by 6 bases. CDR1 and CDR2 (germline): MDHEN, SYDVKM. DNA for the CDR3: TGTGCCAGCAGTCTTTCAGCGGGAGGATGGCCCGGGGAGCTGTTTTTT. It yields the protein CASSLSAGGWPGELFF.

The sample holds one count of this clone. The chain has TRBV5-1 and TRBJ1-1; D ambiguous. The CDR3 covers 12 residues. V lost 6 bases and J lost 2, with 8 bases in between. Germline V lookup: CDR1 SGHRS, CDR2 YFSETQ. The CDR3 region is CASNRGNTEAFF. The CDR3 coding sequence is TGCGCCAGCAACCGGGGAAACACTGAAGCTTTCTTT.

The table lists this clone with a few counts. The chain carries TRBV6-5 and TRBJ1-5; D is possibly TRBD1 (6 bases). The CDR3 has 15 residues. Germline V CDR1 and CDR2: MNHEY, SVGAGI. V gave up 6 bases and J gave up 1 base, with 13 bases separating them. The CDR3 DNA sequence: TGTGCCAGCAGCCCCACGGACAGCAGCAATCAGCCCCAGCATTTT. Its translation is CASSPTDSSNQPQHF.

This chain joins TRBV5-4 and TRBJ2-1, with D uncertain. Germline-derived CDR1 and CDR2 are SGHNT and YYREEE (reference sequence). This CDR3 comprises 12 residues. Trimming took off 1 base at V and 7 bases at J, with 6 bases between the two ends. In DNA form, the CDR3 reads TGTGCCAGCAGCTTGTTATGGAATGAGCAGTTCTTC. Amino acid sequence: CASSLLWNEQFF.

The V and J genes are TRBV30 and TRBJ1-5, with no clear D. Trimming took off 5 bases at V and 3 bases at J, with 11 bases between the two ends. This CDR3 spans 13 amino acids. The germline V gene encodes CDR1 GTSNPN and CDR2 SVGIG (reference sequence). CDR3 in DNA: TGTGCCTGGCGCCGGGCCTTCAATCAGCCCCAGCATTTT. Translated, it gives CAWRRAFNQPQHF.

The chain couples TRBV19 to TRBJ2-5, with D unresolved. The germline gives CDR1 LNHDA, CDR2 SQIVND (reference sequence). This CDR3 has 13 residues. V gave up 3 bases and J gave up 5 bases, with 10 bases separating them. The DNA for the CDR3 is TGTGCCAGTAGTATTCCGCAGTTGGAGACCCAGTACTTC. It specifies CASSIPQLETQYF.

The chain carries TRBV5-7 and TRBJ2-7; D is possibly TRBD1 (5 bases). TRBV5-7 carries the ORF label, with uncertain function. V shed 4 bases and J shed 4 bases, with 12 bases lying between them. CDR3 size: 13 residues. In DNA, the CDR3 is TGTGCCAGCAGCAACACAGGTCGGTACGAGCAGTACTTC. Amino acids: CASSNTGRYEQYF.

This clone came up a few times. The rearrangement links TRBV29-1 to TRBJ1-4; a weak D match, TRBD1 (6 bases). The V end was cut by 7 bases, the J end by 8 bases, with 17 bases between. Germline loops: CDR1 SQVTM, CDR2 ANQGSEA. The CDR3 totals 13 residues. The CDR3, as DNA: TGCAGCGCCAGGAGGGGGAGAGAGGAAAAACTGTTTTTT. Encoded protein: CSARRGREEKLFF. Using reference TRBV29-1 and TRBJ1-4 for the parts outside the CDR3, the full variable domain is SAVISQKPSRDICQRGTSLTIQCQVDSQVTMMFWYRQQPGQSLTLIATANQGSEATYESGFVIDKFPISRPNLTFSTLTVSNMSPEDSSIYLCSARRGREEKLFFGSGTQLSVL.